The present T cell receptor (beta chain) was sequenced within a study of cytomegalovirus exposure and HLA in healthy donors. Whole-study results and caveats: Researchers reported that a few CMV-associated chains were confirmed in vitro as CMV antigen-specific. A link between a missense DCLRE1C variant and TCR beta V- and J-gene trimming emerged from a later analysis. Reported results showed that the classifier diagnosed cytomegalovirus status with high specificity and sensitivity.

As regards this clone: Antigen unknown.

The PCR employed 60 Vbeta primers together with 13 Jbeta primers. Sequenced by immunoSEQ multiplex PCR; TCRdb stores in-frame clones only, minus some. The table lists tens of thousands of clones, roughly 63% of them singletons. The CDR3 sequence is 16 residues long. Germline loops: CDR1 SGHRS, CDR2 YFSETQ. Trimming cost V 0 bases and J 1 base; bases outside gene matches: 4. The chain joins TRBV5-1 to TRBJ2-3, with 8 bases fitting TRBD1. The receptor was isolated from a man between 60 and 75 years old in good health and CMV-seropositive. Sequencing used PBMCs. CDR3 nucleotide sequence: TGCGCCAGCAGCTTGGCCCAGGGGGCAGGCACAGATACGCAGTATTTT. Translation: CASSLAQGAGTDTQYF.